This entry concerns a single T cell receptor (beta chain). Its cognate antigen has yet to be identified. No base qualities exist here, and no much larger clone lies one base off it. CDR1 and CDR2 were assigned from the germline V gene as SGHDN and FVKESK. The trim is 0 bases for V and 6 bases for J, with a gap of 9 bases between the germline ends. Taken from cysteine to phenylalanine, the CDR3 has 14 residues. Only the CDR3 part of the read is kept: 42 bases, read in frame from the first base. The data belong to a study of T cell repertoires in cytomegalovirus infection (dated by TCRdb to about 2019). About the study as a whole: The HLA type of each donor mattered for the analysis, because public TCR beta signatures pointed to carriage of CMV infection along with the matching HLA type. The paper as a whole reports these results and caveats: The ex vivo response was dominated by HLA-C-restricted CMV-specific TCR beta clonotypes, which also provided the single most frequent clonotype in two of eight donors. Cumulative frequency of public TCR beta family members discriminated carriers of CMV infection plus the relevant HLA type in this cohort and an independent 352-donor cohort.

The sequencing machine was an Illumina HiSeq 1500. TCRdb took the public reads, trimmed them with fastp at Q25, ran MiXCR for clone calling and kept in-frame beta chains. Here each entry gathers all rows of one CDR3 protein and keeps the most common genes and DNA. This sample comprises roughly 200,000 distinct CDR3 sequences, roughly 9.8% of them detected only once. Roughly 4.8% of the sample lies in the top ten. The origin of this receptor is a human donor in good health (CMV status not recorded). Some clones in this sample may be carry-over from other donors' samples. Recombination linked TRBV14 to TRBJ2-1; D gene: possibly TRBD2, on 6 matching bases. Sequenced material: PBMCs. The nucleotides read TGTGCCAGCAGCCAAGAACTAGCAAGCAATGAGCAGTTCTTC. The translation is CASSQELASNEQFF.